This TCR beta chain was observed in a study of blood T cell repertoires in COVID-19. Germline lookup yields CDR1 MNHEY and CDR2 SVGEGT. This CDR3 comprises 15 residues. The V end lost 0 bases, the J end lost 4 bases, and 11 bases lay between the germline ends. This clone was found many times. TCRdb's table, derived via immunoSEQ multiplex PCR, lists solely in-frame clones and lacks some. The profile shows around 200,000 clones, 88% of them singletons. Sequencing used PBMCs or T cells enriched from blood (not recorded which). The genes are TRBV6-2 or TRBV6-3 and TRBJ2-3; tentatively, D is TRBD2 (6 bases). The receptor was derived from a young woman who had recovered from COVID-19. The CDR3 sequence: CASSYSGGKPDTQYF. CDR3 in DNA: TGTGCCAGCAGTTACTCAGGCGGGAAGCCAGATACGCAGTATTTT.